These 30 T cell receptor beta chains were sequenced from one sample in a study of memory CD4+ T cells and cytomegalovirus serostatus. Single viable CD3+CD4+CD8-CD45RO+ cells were sorted as the memory CD4+ T cells. Method: immunoSEQ multiplex PCR; TCRdb's copy keeps in-frame clones and lacks some. This sample has tens of thousands of clones; roughly 85% occur once, and the top ten carry 0.5%. Sequences were obtained from memory CD4+ T cells from blood. The receptors stem from an adult in good health and CMV-seronegative. Some clones in this sample may be carry-over from other donors' samples.

This clone was seen once. The chain joins TRBV27 to TRBJ1-1, with TRBD1 matching 8 bases. Germline V lookup: CDR1 MNHEY, CDR2 SMNVEV (reference sequence). Unmatched junction bases numbered 9, after V lost 6 bases and J lost 3 bases. CDR3 length: 15 residues. CDR3 nucleotides: TGTGCCAGCAGGGGGAGGACAGGGTCTGACACTGAAGCTTTCTTT. Translating it yields CASRGRTGSDTEAFF.

The chain recombines TRBV6-5 with TRBJ1-6, with unresolved D. Per germline, CDR1 MNHEY and CDR2 SVGAGI. The ends were cut back, 0 bases at V and 10 bases at J, with 10 bases in the middle. This CDR3 is built from 14 residues. The CDR3 is CASSYSSLSSPLHF. CDR3 sequence (DNA): TGTGCCAGCAGTTACTCGAGTCTGAGCTCACCCCTCCACTTT.

This clone was counted between two and nine times. The chain is built from TRBV15 and TRBJ1-2; D gene unclear. Trimming removed 5 bases from V and 3 bases from J, with 7 bases in between. Germline CDR1 is LNHNV and CDR2 is YYDKDF (reference sequence). This CDR3 spans 12 amino acids. Here the CDR3 reads CATSPGDYGYTF. The CDR3 DNA is TGTGCCACCAGCCCTGGAGACTATGGCTACACCTTC.

The rearrangement joins TRBV6-1 to TRBJ2-7; 8 positions agree with TRBD1. V lost 6 bases to trimming and J lost 4 bases; unmatched junction nucleotides: 8. Germline CDR1 and CDR2: MNHNS and SASEGT. The CDR3 length is 14 residues. CDR3 sequence reads: CASRSGGAGYEQYF. For the CDR3, the DNA is TGTGCCAGCAGATCAGGGGGCGCGGGATACGAGCAGTACTTC.

This chain uses TRBV7-2 with TRBJ2-3; perhaps TRBD2 as D (5 bases). V shed 5 bases and J shed 3 bases, with 9 bases lying between them. Germline values: CDR1 SGHTA, CDR2 FQGNSA. The CDR3 is 13 amino acids. The CDR3 region has the DNA TGTGCCAGCAGCCCCCGCGGGACAGATACGCAGTATTTT. Translation: CASSPRGTDTQYF.

The chain links TRBV19 to TRBJ2-4; TRBD1 aligns across 8 bases. Germline CDR1 reads LNHDA; CDR2 reads SQIVND (reference sequence). V was pared by 6 bases and J by 6 bases, with 7 bases of the junction left unmatched. The CDR3 length is 14 residues. CDR3 sequence reads: CASSTVGQVNIQYF. CDR3 bases: TGTGCCAGTAGCACCGTGGGACAGGTAAACATTCAGTACTTC.

The gene calls are TRBV10-3 and TRBJ2-7, with D perhaps TRBD2 (6 bases). V was pared by 8 bases and J by 3 bases, with 17 bases between. Per the germline V gene, CDR1 is ENHRY and CDR2 is SYGVKD. CDR3 length equals 14 residues. CDR3 sequence (DNA): TGTGCCATCGCGGGGTCTATGTCTCTCTACGAGCAGTACTTC. Its translation is CAIAGSMSLYEQYF.

CDR3 residues: CASSLNAGVYNEQFF. The CDR3 DNA sequence: TGCGCCAGCAGCTTGAACGCAGGCGTGTACAATGAGCAGTTCTTC. This chain joins TRBV5-1 and TRBJ2-1; unclear D gene. V was clipped by 1 base and J by 4 bases, with 12 bases between them. This CDR3 has 15 amino acids. Germline V gene data show CDR1 as SGHRS and CDR2 as YFSETQ.

V usage is TRBV4-3 and J usage is TRBJ2-5; 10 bases are shared with TRBD1. The CDR3 covers 15 residues. J gave up 4 bases and V 4 bases, and 6 bases lay outside the gene matches. Germline V gene sequence: CDR1 LGHNA, CDR2 YSLEER. Written as DNA, the CDR3 is TGCGCCAGCAGCCCCTGGGACAGGGGCGGAGAGACCCAGTACTTC. This gives the protein CASSPWDRGGETQYF.

The J gene is TRBJ1-1, the V gene TRBV29-1, with D possibly being TRBD1 (5 bases). Trimming left V 4 bases short and J 4 bases short, with 10 bases between. The CDR3 is 12 amino acids. The germline CDR1 and CDR2 sequences are SQVTM and ANQGSEA. CDR3: CSVGSGLTEAFF. The CDR3 DNA sequence: TGCAGCGTTGGGTCGGGGCTCACTGAAGCTTTCTTT.

This rearrangement joins TRBV14 to TRBJ1-2; D uncertain. The CDR3 consists of 14 residues. Per the germline V gene, CDR1 is SGHDN and CDR2 is FVKESK. V dropped 4 bases and J dropped 4 bases, with 13 bases sitting between them. CDR3 nucleotides: TGTGCCAGCAGCCTCGTCGGGAAAGTCTATGGCTACACCTTC. As protein: CASSLVGKVYGYTF. Drawing the rest from reference TRBV14 and TRBJ1-2, the complete variable domain is EAGVTQFPSHSVIEKGQTVTLRCDPISGHDNLYWYRRVMGKEIKFLLHFVKESKQDESGMPNNRFLAERTGGTYSTLKVQPAELEDSGVYFCASSLVGKVYGYTFGSGTRLTVV.

The V call is TRBV7-2, the J call TRBJ2-3; 11 bases match TRBD2. CDR1 is SGHTA and CDR2 is FQGNSA in the germline V gene. CDR3 length: 16 residues. V lost 5 bases, J lost 6 bases, and 10 bases stayed unmatched. Here the CDR3 reads CASSRLAGGPGDTQYF. CDR3 coding DNA: TGTGCCAGCAGCAGATTAGCGGGAGGGCCCGGGGATACGCAGTATTTT.

The rearrangement joins TRBV4-1 to TRBJ2-5; a weak D match, TRBD1 (6 bases). The CDR3 spans 16 residues. CDR1 is MGHRA, CDR2 YSYEKL, per germline. V gave up 3 bases and J gave up 4 bases, with 18 bases separating them. CDR3 DNA: TGCGCCAGCAGCCACGCTGGGGGCGCGTTATCAGAGACCCAGTACTTC. This codes for CASSHAGGALSETQYF.

This clone was counted once. V gene TRBV28 combines with J gene TRBJ1-2; 7 bases match TRBD1. The CDR3 extends over 15 amino acids. V lost 7 bases to trimming and J lost 2 bases; unmatched junction nucleotides: 10. Germline assignment: CDR1 MDHEN and CDR2 SYDVKM. The CDR3 coding sequence is TGTGCCAGCATTCCCTCAGGGGGGATAAACTATGGCTACACCTTC. Translating gives CASIPSGGINYGYTF.

V usage is TRBV6-1 and J usage is TRBJ1-5, with TRBD1 as a possible D gene (5 bases). The CDR3 is made up of 14 amino acids. CDR1 is MNHNS, CDR2 SASEGT, per germline. V was pared by 3 bases and J by 7 bases, with 13 bases between. CDR3 sequence reads: CASSEAGFGQPQHF. The CDR3 region has the DNA TGTGCCAGCAGTGAGGCAGGGTTTGGACAGCCCCAGCATTTT.

The chain is built from TRBV19 and TRBJ1-1; 9 bases agree with TRBD1. J was trimmed by 6 bases and V by 5 bases; bases with no gene match: 10. Germline-derived CDR1 and CDR2 are LNHDA and SQIVND (reference sequence). The CDR3 sequence is 15 residues long. CDR3 DNA sequence: TGTGCCAGTAGTCCAACCGGGACAGGGACCTCTGAAGCTTTCTTT. Its protein product is CASSPTGTGTSEAFF.

V is TRBV6-6 and J is TRBJ2-1, with 10 bases fitting TRBD2. The V gene's germline CDR1 is MNHNY and CDR2 SVGAGI (reference sequence). The CDR3 sequence is 15 residues long. V was clipped by 6 bases and J by 10 bases; unmatched bases: 12. As DNA, the CDR3 is TGTGCCAGCAGGGAGGGGGCTAGCGGGAGTCGGGAGCAGTTCTTC. This encodes CASREGASGSREQFF.

The chain recombines TRBV7-2 with TRBJ1-1; D not certain. Between the trimmed V and J ends, which lost 1 base and 9 bases, there was a span of 12 bases. CDR1 is SGHTA, CDR2 FQGNSA, per germline. This CDR3 is built from 13 residues. CDR3 DNA sequence: TGTGCCAGCAGCTTAGAGGAGACTAACAAAGCTTTCTTT. Protein: CASSLEETNKAFF.

The chain couples TRBV7-2 to TRBJ2-1; 9 positions agree with TRBD1. Germline V lookup: CDR1 SGHTA, CDR2 FQGNSA. V dropped 5 bases and J dropped 5; count of bases not matched to a gene: 7. This CDR3 has 15 residues. CDR3 region: CASSGRGQGNNEQFF. In DNA, the CDR3 is TGTGCCAGCAGCGGTCGGGGACAGGGCAACAATGAGCAGTTCTTC.

The rearrangement joins TRBV5-4 to TRBJ2-1, with 11 nucleotides matching TRBD2. V lost 4 bases to trimming and J lost 8 bases; unmatched junction nucleotides: 11. Germline V gives CDR1 SGHNT, CDR2 YYREEE (reference sequence). This CDR3 has 16 residues. CDR3 DNA: TGTGCCAGCAGCCCCCTTAGCGGGAGGGTCTCGGATGAGCAGTTCTTC. Encoded protein: CASSPLSGRVSDEQFF.

The chain uses TRBV7-9 and TRBJ2-3, with D possibly matching TRBD2 (6 bases). Germline assignment: CDR1 SEHNR and CDR2 FQNEAQ (reference sequence). The CDR3 consists of 15 residues. The V end was cut by 5 bases, the J end by 2 bases, with 14 bases between. The CDR3 nucleotides read TGTGCCAGCAGCGATCAAGGGAGGTCCACAGATACGCAGTATTTT. This translates into CASSDQGRSTDTQYF.

V and J are TRBV11-2 and TRBJ2-5; a possible D gene is TRBD1 (5 bases). Per the germline V gene, CDR1 is SGHAT and CDR2 is FQNNGV. This CDR3 comprises 14 residues. V lost 5 bases and J lost 5, with 15 bases in between. Written as DNA, the CDR3 is TGTGCCAGCAGCCCCACCAGGGCTTGGGAGACCCAGTACTTC. Translated: CASSPTRAWETQYF.

V is TRBV4-3 and J is TRBJ1-2, with D unresolved. V lost 0 bases to trimming and J lost 2 bases, with 1 base between them. In germline, CDR1 is LGHNA, CDR2 YSLEER. CDR3 length: 12 residues. CDR3 amino acids: CASSQDNYGYTF. The DNA for the CDR3 is TGCGCCAGCAGCCAAGACAACTATGGCTACACCTTC.

This clone was observed once. The genes are TRBV19 and TRBJ1-5; no definite D call. Trimming took 8 bases from V and 6 from J, leaving 14 bases between them. CDR1 is LNHDA and CDR2 is SQIVND in the germline V gene (reference sequence). The CDR3 contains 13 residues. DNA of the CDR3: TGTGCCAGTGATACCCGAAGGTCTCAGCCCCAGCATTTT. Translated: CASDTRRSQPQHF.

The chain is built from TRBV28 and TRBJ1-4, with unresolved D. This CDR3 has 16 amino acids. Trimming took off 6 bases at V and 0 bases at J, with 14 bases between the two ends. Germline-derived CDR1 and CDR2 are MDHEN and SYDVKM. The CDR3 sequence is CASSPHGTATNEKLFF. The CDR3 coding sequence is TGTGCCAGCAGCCCCCACGGTACTGCAACTAATGAAAAACTGTTTTTT. The complete variable domain, with remaining parts taken from reference TRBV28 and TRBJ1-4, reads DVKVTQSSRYLVKRTGEKVFLECVQDMDHENMFWYRQDPGLGLRLIYFSYDVKMKEKGDIPEGYSVSREKKERFSLILESASTNQTSMYLCASSPHGTATNEKLFFGSGTQLSVL.

The chain couples TRBV2 to TRBJ1-3; 9 bases are shared with TRBD1. V lost 4 bases, J lost 2 bases, and 0 bases stayed unmatched. CDR3 size: 14 residues. The germline V gene has CDR1 SNHLY and CDR2 FYNNEI. CDR3 nucleotides: TGTGCCAGCAGTGGGGACAGGGCTGGAAACACCATATATTTT. This encodes CASSGDRAGNTIYF.

The V gene is TRBV5-1, the J gene TRBJ1-2, with D unclear. This CDR3 has 13 amino acids. The V gene's germline CDR1 is SGHRS and CDR2 YFSETQ. Trimming removed 3 bases at V and 4 bases at J, with 10 bases between. This chain's CDR3 is CASSSLDGYGYTF. The CDR3 DNA is TGCGCCAGCAGCTCACTGGACGGCTATGGCTACACCTTC.

This chain links TRBV2 with TRBJ2-3; D may match TRBD1 or TRBD2 (5 bases each). Germline assignment: CDR1 SNHLY and CDR2 FYNNEI. The V end was cut by 2 bases, the J end by 2 bases, with 14 bases between. The CDR3 consists of 16 residues. In DNA form, the CDR3 reads TGTGCCAGCAGTGAATATTCGGGGCACTCCACAGATACGCAGTATTTT. It yields the protein CASSEYSGHSTDTQYF.

The chain has TRBV5-1 and TRBJ1-4, with 8 bases lining up with TRBD1. V dropped 1 base and J dropped 7; count of bases not matched to a gene: 6. This CDR3 comprises 15 residues. In germline, CDR1 is SGHRS, CDR2 YFSETQ. The chain's CDR3 is CASSLYPGGSEKLFF. CDR3 DNA sequence: TGCGCCAGCAGCTTGTATCCAGGGGGCTCTGAAAAACTGTTTTTT.

With respect to this clone: This same CDR3 is encoded by further DNA sequences in the sample. V is TRBV6-6 and J is TRBJ2-1, with D perhaps TRBD1 (6 bases). Germline V gene data show CDR1 as MNHNY and CDR2 as SVGAGI (reference sequence). The CDR3 contains 15 residues. V dropped 2 bases and J dropped 1 base, with 9 bases sitting between them. Here the CDR3 reads CASSYQGPSYNEQFF. The CDR3 DNA reads as TGTGCCAGCAGTTACCAGGGGCCTTCCTACAATGAGCAGTTCTTC.